This TCR beta chain was sequenced during a study of control samples from healthy donors and cancer patients. The method was immunoSEQ multiplex PCR; TCRdb's version includes in-frame clones alone and lacks a portion of them. This table has over 50,000 clones, 95% to 97% appearing once. This CDR3 region has 13 residues. The V and J ends lost 5 bases and 7 bases respectively, with 11 bases between them. Material for sequencing was blood. This sequence was found in a woman aged 18-29 years in good health. The chain is built from TRBV12-3 or TRBV12-4 and TRBJ1-4; D gene unclear. CDR3 bases: TGTGCCAGCAGTCCCTGGGGTGGTGAAAAACTGTTTTTT. Protein: CASSPWGGEKLFF.